This T cell receptor beta chain was profiled in a study of T cell responses to AZD1222 COVID-19 vaccine. Study-level background: Pooled together were second doses at about 4 or about 12 weeks.

V trimming: 0 bases; J trimming: 2 bases; junction bases outside the gene matches: 1. This CDR3 region has 15 residues. CDR1 is SGHDT, CDR2 YYEEEE, per germline. Remarks on this clone: Its antigen is as yet unknown.

Method: immunoSEQ multiplex PCR; TCRdb's copy keeps in-frame clones and lacks some. Of 90,000 to 120,000 clones listed, 90% to 95% are singletons. Overall study results and limits: The study reported that nearly half of spike-specific TCRs target unmutated variant regions.

This specimen consisted of peripheral blood, obtained on day 0 of AZD1222 vaccination. The V call is TRBV5-6, the J call TRBJ1-3; 8 bases agree with TRBD1. This clonotype was sampled from an adult in good health. For the CDR3, the DNA is TGTGCCAGCAGCTTGGGACAGGGGCCTGGAAACACCATATATTTT. Its translation: CASSLGQGPGNTIYF.